The 20 T cell receptor beta chains presented below share a single source sample, sequenced in a study of monozygotic twins with inflammatory bowel disease. TCRdb reprocessed the 5' RACE reads, with one entry per CDR3 protein and no DNA. The sample holds some 89,000 distinct CDR3 sequences. The specimen sequenced was blood. All receptors come from a human donor with ulcerative colitis or Crohn's disease, or a healthy co-twin of an affected twin (not recorded which).

V gene TRBV12-3 or TRBV12-4 combines with J gene TRBJ1-5. The CDR3 contains 14 residues. The CDR3 is CASTRLGTNQPQHF.

This chain joins TRBV12-3 or TRBV12-4 and TRBJ1-3. The CDR3 sequence is 13 residues long. Here the CDR3 reads CATEFVVRNTIYF.

The CDR3 is CASSWGNTEAFF. This rearrangement joins TRBV12-3 or TRBV12-4 to TRBJ1-1. The CDR3 length is 12 residues.

V usage is TRBV2 and J usage is TRBJ1-1; TCRdb designates TRBD1, a call that cannot be tested without DNA. This CDR3 contains 14 residues. The V gene's germline CDR1 is SNHLY and CDR2 FYNNEI. The CDR3 protein is CASSRTGGRTEAFF.

The rearrangement links TRBV7-9 to TRBJ1-1; there is no DNA to check the TCRdb D call of TRBD1. The CDR3 length is 13 residues. Germline V gene sequence: CDR1 SEHNR, CDR2 FQNEAQ (reference sequence). The CDR3: CASSLLGTVEAFF. Drawing the rest from reference TRBV7-9 and TRBJ1-1, the complete variable domain is DTGVSQNPRHKITKRGQNVTFRCDPISEHNRLYWYRQTLGQGPEFLTYFQNEAQLEKSRLLSDRFSAERPKGSFSTLEIQRTEQGDSAMYLCASSLLGTVEAFFGQGTRLTVV.

The V gene is TRBV5-1, the J gene TRBJ2-5; TCRdb calls TRBD1, which cannot be checked without DNA. The V gene's germline CDR1 is SGHRS and CDR2 YFSETQ. The CDR3 is 13 residues long. This chain's CDR3 is CASSSGSQETQYF.

This rearrangement joins TRBV29-1 to TRBJ2-1. The CDR3 has 12 amino acids. The germline CDR1 and CDR2 sequences are SQVTM and ANQGSEA. The CDR3 loop is CSVERNLNEQFF.

The chain recombines TRBV19 with TRBJ1-1. Germline V CDR1 and CDR2: LNHDA, SQIVND (reference sequence). The CDR3 has 12 amino acids. The CDR3: CASTEGRWEAFF.

The chain carries TRBV7-8 and TRBJ1-5; TCRdb's D call of TRBD1 is untestable without DNA. The CDR3 runs 14 residues. CDR1 and CDR2 (germline): SGHVS, FQNEAQ. The CDR3 loop reads CASSFGTGFQPQHF.

The V gene is TRBV6-5, the J gene TRBJ1-6. The CDR3 has 19 residues. CDR1 and CDR2 (germline): MNHEY, SVGAGI. The CDR3 here is CASSYSSRSGTHYNSPLHF.

This sequence joins TRBV29-1 and TRBJ2-1; with no DNA, the TCRdb D assignment of TRBD1 cannot be verified. The CDR3 is 12 residues long. The germline CDR1 and CDR2 sequences are SQVTM and ANQGSEA. The CDR3 sequence: CSVVQVGNEQFF.

V and J are TRBV6-5 and TRBJ2-1; TCRdb's D call of TRBD1 is untestable without DNA. Germline V gene data show CDR1 as MNHEY and CDR2 as SVGAGI. The CDR3 loop spans 15 amino acids. CDR3: CASSLRQVSYNEQFF.

The chain is built from TRBV5-1 and TRBJ1-1; with no DNA, the TCRdb D assignment of TRBD1 cannot be verified. The CDR3 covers 14 residues. The germline CDR1 and CDR2 sequences are SGHRS and YFSETQ. This CDR3 reads CASSLSSTDTEAFF.

The chain is built from TRBV12-3 or TRBV12-4 and TRBJ1-5; with no DNA, the TCRdb D assignment of TRBD1 cannot be verified. The CDR3 is 15 amino acids. This CDR3 reads CASSRGTGINQPQHF.

This chain connects TRBV5-1 to TRBJ1-2; the D call from TCRdb, TRBD1, cannot be confirmed without DNA. This CDR3 has 15 amino acids. The germline V gene encodes CDR1 SGHRS and CDR2 YFSETQ. This CDR3 reads CASSPRVQDIFGYTF.

This chain links TRBV11-1 with TRBJ2-7; TCRdb selects TRBD2, and the lack of DNA leaves this call unchecked. This CDR3 is built from 14 residues. Germline CDR1 and CDR2: SGHAT and FQDESV (reference sequence). The CDR3 here is CASSRDYSSYEQYF.

The J gene is TRBJ1-5, the V gene TRBV19; TCRdb lists TRBD1, though no DNA is available to test this call. Germline V gene sequence: CDR1 LNHDA, CDR2 SQIVND (reference sequence). The CDR3 covers 17 residues. The CDR3 sequence is CASSMVATGTMNQPQHF.

Measured by frequency, this clonotype is medium-sized. The chain carries TRBV5-1 and TRBJ2-1; lacking DNA, the TRBD2 call made by TCRdb goes unchecked. The CDR3 runs 15 residues. Looked up from germline, CDR1 is SGHRS and CDR2 is YFSETQ. CDR3 amino acids: CASIEGPISVNEQFF.

The V call is TRBV20-1, the J call TRBJ2-3; TCRdb names TRBD1, which stays unverified in the absence of DNA. The length of the CDR3 is 13 residues. Germline values: CDR1 DFQATT, CDR2 SNEGSKA (reference sequence). CDR3 protein: CSAWDTLTDTQYF.

The chain joins TRBV5-6 to TRBJ1-2. The CDR3 has 14 amino acids. Germline CDR1 and CDR2: SGHDT and YYEEEE. The CDR3 spells CASSLDRRNYGYTF.